What follows are 7 T cell receptor beta chains derived from one specimen sequenced in a study of response to subunit inactivated influenza vaccine. TCRdb re-called the RT-PCR reads with MiXCR, one entry per CDR3 protein. The sample yields 500,000 to 550,000 distinct CDR3 sequences, roughly 25% seen once. This same sample was also part of a study on T cells expressing NK-cell markers. As that study records: Synthesis of TCR beta cDNA relied on 5'RACE template switching carrying UMIs.

Sample: CD4+ T cells sorted from PBMCs, taken 12 days after vaccination. The receptor source for this set is a man in his fifties or sixties who received an inactivated influenza vaccine.

This clonotype was seen a few times. The chain is built from TRBV19 and TRBJ1-5; 8 nucleotides match TRBD1. Per the germline V gene, CDR1 is LNHDA and CDR2 is SQIVND (reference sequence). With V trimmed by 4 bases and J by 6 bases, 8 bases remained unmatched. This CDR3 contains 15 residues. The CDR3 reads CASSKGQAVVQPQHF. CDR3 coding DNA: TGTGCCAGTAGTAAGGGACAGGCGGTGGTTCAGCCCCAGCATTTT.

The J gene is TRBJ1-2, the V gene TRBV6-5; 10 positions agree with TRBD1. This CDR3 is built from 15 residues. V gave up 2 bases and J gave up 4 bases; unmatched junction bases: 4. Germline V gene data show CDR1 as MNHEY and CDR2 as SVGAGI. Written as DNA, the CDR3 is TGTGCCAGCAGTTACGGGACAGGGGCGGGCTATGGCTACACCTTC. Amino acid sequence: CASSYGTGAGYGYTF.

V usage is TRBV4-3 and J usage is TRBJ2-5, with D tentatively TRBD1 (6 bases). CDR3 size: 13 residues. Trimming stripped 2 bases from V and 3 bases from J, with 7 bases between. The germline V gene has CDR1 LGHNA and CDR2 YSLEER. This CDR3 is CASSQHREETQYF. Written as DNA, the CDR3 is TGCGCCAGCAGCCAACACAGGGAAGAGACCCAGTACTTC.

The chain joins TRBV2 to TRBJ2-1; the D gene is possibly TRBD2 (5 bases). The CDR3 runs 12 residues. The V gene lost 2 bases and the J gene lost 7 bases, with 6 bases spanning the gap. Germline lookup yields CDR1 SNHLY and CDR2 FYNNEI. CDR3 nucleotide sequence: TGTGCCAGCAGTGAATCGGGGAATGAGCAGTTCTTC. Translated: CASSESGNEQFF.

This clonotype was detected only a few times. This chain joins TRBV5-1 and TRBJ2-2; 8 bases fit TRBD2. Germline V lookup: CDR1 SGHRS, CDR2 YFSETQ. This CDR3 comprises 15 residues. The V gene end was trimmed by 3 bases and the J gene end by 5 bases; junction bases not matched to a gene: 6. DNA of the CDR3: TGCGCCAGCAGCTACCGAGCGGGAGAAACCGGGGAGCTGTTTTTT. This encodes CASSYRAGETGELFF.

Many counts were recorded for this clonotype. The rearrangement joins TRBV7-9 to TRBJ2-5; 9 bases match TRBD1. The germline gives CDR1 SEHNR, CDR2 FQNEAQ (reference sequence). The CDR3 runs 14 residues. Unmatched junction bases numbered 4, after V lost 4 bases and J lost 4 bases. CDR3 amino acids: CASSSGQGTETQYF. CDR3 in DNA: TGTGCCAGCAGCTCCGGACAGGGGACAGAGACCCAGTACTTC.

This clonotype was observed a few times. The V and J genes are TRBV5-1 and TRBJ2-7, with 7 bases that match TRBD1. The CDR3 contains 14 residues. The germline V gene encodes CDR1 SGHRS and CDR2 YFSETQ. V shed 4 bases, J shed 0 bases, and the junction held 4 bases outside the gene matches. Here the CDR3 DNA reads TGCGCCAGCAGCATGGGGACAGACTCCTACGAGCAGTACTTC. Translated, it gives CASSMGTDSYEQYF.